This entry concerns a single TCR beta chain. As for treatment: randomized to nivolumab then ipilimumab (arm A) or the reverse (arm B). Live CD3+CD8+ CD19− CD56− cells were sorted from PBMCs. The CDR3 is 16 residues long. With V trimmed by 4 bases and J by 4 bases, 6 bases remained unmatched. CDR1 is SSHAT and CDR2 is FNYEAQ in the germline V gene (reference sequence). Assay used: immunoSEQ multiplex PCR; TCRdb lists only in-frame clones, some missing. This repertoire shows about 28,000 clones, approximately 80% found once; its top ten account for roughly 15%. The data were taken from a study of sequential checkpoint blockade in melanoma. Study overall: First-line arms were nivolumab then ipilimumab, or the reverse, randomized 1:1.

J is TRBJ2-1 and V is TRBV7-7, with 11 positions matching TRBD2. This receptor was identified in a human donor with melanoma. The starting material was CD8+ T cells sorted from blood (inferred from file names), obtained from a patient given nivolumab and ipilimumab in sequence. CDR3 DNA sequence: TGTGCCAGCAGCTCCAGACTAGCGGGATATTACAATGAGCAGTTCTTC. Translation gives CASSSRLAGYYNEQFF.